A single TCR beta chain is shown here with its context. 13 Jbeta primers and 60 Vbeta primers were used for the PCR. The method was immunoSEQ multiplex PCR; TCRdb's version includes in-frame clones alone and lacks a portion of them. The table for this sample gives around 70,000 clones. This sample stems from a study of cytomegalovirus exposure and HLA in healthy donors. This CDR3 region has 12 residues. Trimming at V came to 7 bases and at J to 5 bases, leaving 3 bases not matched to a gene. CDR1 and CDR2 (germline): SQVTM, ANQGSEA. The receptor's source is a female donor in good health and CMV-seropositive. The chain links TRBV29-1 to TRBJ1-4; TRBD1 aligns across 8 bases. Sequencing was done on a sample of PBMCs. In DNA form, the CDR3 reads TGCAGCGCCGGACAGGGAAATGAAAAACTGTTTTTT. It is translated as CSAGQGNEKLFF.